Below, 23 T cell receptor beta chains from the same sample are listed, as sequenced in a study of early T cells in non-severe SARS-CoV-2 infection. TCRdb called the 5' RACE reads again in MiXCR, with one record for every CDR3 protein. This table holds 100,000 to 140,000 distinct CDR3 sequences, around 10% found once. The specimen sequenced was whole blood. Source of these receptors: an adult who was a healthcare worker with PCR-confirmed SARS-CoV-2 infection or an uninfected control (not recorded which).

This clonotype appeared many times. The chain has TRBV7-7 and TRBJ2-5; TRBD1 might be the D (5 bases). Trimming shortened V by 5 bases and J by 1 base, and 8 bases separated the two germline ends. The CDR3 runs to 13 residues. Looked up from germline, CDR1 is SSHAT and CDR2 is FNYEAQ (reference sequence). This CDR3 is CASSPRGQETQYF. The CDR3, as DNA: TGTGCCAGCAGCCCTAGGGGCCAAGAGACCCAGTACTTC.

This clonotype was recorded a few times. This chain connects TRBV5-1 to TRBJ2-1; TRBD2 matches 11 bases. With V trimmed by 4 bases and J by 9 bases, 12 bases remained unmatched. The germline gives CDR1 SGHRS, CDR2 YFSETQ. This CDR3 has 16 amino acids. In DNA, the CDR3 is TGCGCCAGCAGCAGTACTAGCGGGAGTTCTGGGGGTGAGCAGTTCTTC. Protein: CASSSTSGSSGGEQFF. Together with reference TRBV5-1 and TRBJ2-1, the CDR3 gives the full variable domain: KAGVTQTPRYLIKTRGQQVTLSCSPISGHRSVSWYQQTPGQGLQFLFEYFSETQRNKGNFPGRFSGRQFSNSRSEMNVSTLELGDSALYLCASSSTSGSSGGEQFFGPGTRLTVL.

This sequence joins TRBV3-1 and TRBJ1-2, with a tentative D call TRBD1 (5 bases). Looked up from germline, CDR1 is LGHDT and CDR2 is YNNKEL (reference sequence). The CDR3 spans 13 residues. Trimming stripped 4 bases from V and 1 base from J, with 7 bases between. The DNA for the CDR3 is TGTGCCAGCAGCCCGACAGATAACTATGGCTACACCTTC. Translating gives CASSPTDNYGYTF. Drawing the rest from reference TRBV3-1 and TRBJ1-2, the complete variable domain is DTAVSQTPKYLVTQMGNDKSIKCEQNLGHDTMYWYKQDSKKFLKIMFSYNNKELIINETVPNRFSPKSPDKAHLNLHINSLELGDSAVYFCASSPTDNYGYTFGSGTRLTVV.

This clonotype turned up a few times. The rearrangement links TRBV20-1 to TRBJ1-2; 10 nucleotides line up with TRBD1. V lost 0 bases to trimming and J lost 8 bases; unmatched junction nucleotides: 15. Germline V CDR1 and CDR2: DFQATT, SNEGSKA (reference sequence). The CDR3 runs to 17 residues. CDR3 region: CSARDRTGGSTITGYTF. The CDR3 DNA sequence: TGCAGTGCTAGAGATAGGACAGGGGGATCCACTATCACAGGCTACACCTTC.

This clonotype was recorded many times. The rearrangement links TRBV12-3 or TRBV12-4 to TRBJ2-7; 10 nucleotides agree with TRBD1. The trim removed 8 bases at V and 1 base at J, leaving 2 bases unmatched. The CDR3 has 13 residues. The CDR3 loop is CASGTGVSYEQYF. The CDR3 DNA is TGTGCCAGCGGGACAGGGGTATCCTACGAGCAGTACTTC.

This clonotype came up once. The gene calls are TRBV10-2 and TRBJ2-1; 7 bases align to TRBD1. Germline CDR1 reads WSHSY; CDR2 reads SAAADI. The CDR3 has 16 residues. The V and J ends lost 4 bases and 8 bases, in that order; junction bases with no gene match: 14. CDR3 sequence (DNA): TGCGCCAGCAGTGGGATTATACAGGGGAGAGGCGATGAGCAGTTCTTC. Translating gives CASSGIIQGRGDEQFF.

The chain has TRBV21-1 and TRBJ2-3. TRBV21-1 is a pseudogene. This CDR3 spans 14 amino acids. The CDR3 sequence is CASSEMGKSDTQYF. The CDR3 region has the DNA TGTGCCAGCAGCGAAATGGGAAAATCGGATACGCAGTATTTT.

The chain links TRBV5-4 to TRBJ2-5; D is unresolved. V was trimmed by 4 bases and J by 0 bases, leaving 16 bases between them. CDR1 and CDR2 from the germline V gene are SGHNT and YYREEE (reference sequence). This CDR3 has 16 residues. The CDR3 DNA reads TGTGCCAGCAGCCCATCGGCCTCCCAGTACCAAGAGACCCAGTACTTC. This sequence encodes CASSPSASQYQETQYF.

V usage is TRBV12-3 or TRBV12-4 and J usage is TRBJ1-2, with no clear D. The CDR3 is 15 residues long. V was shortened by 6 bases and J by 8 bases, with 22 bases between the two germline ends. The CDR3 reads CASSPPTYPAGGYTF. For the CDR3, the DNA is TGTGCCAGCAGCCCCCCAACCTATCCGGCTGGCGGCTACACCTTC.

The chain employs TRBV6-6 and TRBJ1-5; tentatively, D is TRBD1 (5 bases). The CDR3 extends over 22 amino acids. V gave up 0 bases and J gave up 1 base, with 28 bases separating them. The germline V gene has CDR1 MNHNY and CDR2 SVGAGI (reference sequence). CDR3 DNA sequence: TGTGCCAGCAGTTACTCGATTCCAATTCGGGGACGACCGGAGAGGAGCAATCAGCCCCAGCATTTT. This translates into CASSYSIPIRGRPERSNQPQHF.

The rearrangement joins TRBV18 to TRBJ1-1; weak D call: TRBD1 (5 bases). Germline V CDR1 and CDR2: KGHSH, LQKENI. Deletions cut 3 bases from V and 1 base from J, with 15 bases between. The CDR3 length is 16 residues. The CDR3 spells CASSPLSQGRNTEAFF. The CDR3 DNA follows: TGTGCCAGCTCACCCTTATCCCAGGGAAGGAACACTGAAGCTTTCTTT.

The CDR3, as DNA: TGTGCCAGCGCCTATTTCGTCCCTAGCGGGGCCCCGAAAGAGACCCAGTACTTC. Encoded protein: CASAYFVPSGAPKETQYF. The chain joins TRBV28 to TRBJ2-5; 9 bases match TRBD2. Per germline, CDR1 MDHEN and CDR2 SYDVKM. The length of the CDR3 is 18 residues. The V gene end was trimmed by 8 bases and the J gene end by 3 bases; junction bases not matched to a gene: 19.

The V gene is TRBV6-6, the J gene TRBJ2-7; the match to TRBD2 covers 9 bases. Per the germline V gene, CDR1 is MNHNY and CDR2 is SVGAGI (reference sequence). The CDR3 is 15 residues long. V dropped 7 bases and J dropped 1; count of bases not matched to a gene: 8. CDR3 coding DNA: TGTGCCAGCACCCGGACTAGCGCGCTGTCCTACGAGCAGTACTTC. It is translated as CASTRTSALSYEQYF.

The chain recombines TRBV6-6 with TRBJ1-5, with D uncertain. CDR1 and CDR2 (germline): MNHNY, SVGAGI (reference sequence). The V and J ends lost 0 bases and 7 bases respectively, with 10 bases between them. The CDR3 has 14 amino acids. CDR3 sequence (DNA): TGTGCCAGCAGTTACTCCGGGGAAGCGCAGCCCCAGCATTTT. It is translated as CASSYSGEAQPQHF.

This clonotype was observed many times. The gene calls are TRBV27 and TRBJ1-4; TRBD1 is a possible D gene (6 bases). Per the germline V gene, CDR1 is MNHEY and CDR2 is SMNVEV (reference sequence). The CDR3 contains 14 residues. V shed 4 bases and J shed 4 bases, with 10 bases lying between them. The CDR3 loop reads CASSSQGHNEKLFF. CDR3 in DNA: TGTGCCAGCAGTTCCCAGGGACATAATGAAAAACTGTTTTTT.

The chain couples TRBV12-3 or TRBV12-4 to TRBJ1-1, with 8 bases matching TRBD1. Germline trimming cut 2 bases from V and 3 bases from J; bases unmatched to any gene: 11. The CDR3 is made up of 17 amino acids. The CDR3 DNA is TGTGCCAGCAGTTTAAGGCCAGGGGGCGTGCTGGACACTGAAGCTTTCTTT. It translates to CASSLRPGGVLDTEAFF.

This clonotype was recorded many times. This chain uses TRBV7-2 with TRBJ2-1; D is undetermined. The CDR3 has 15 amino acids. Trimming removed 4 bases at V and 3 bases at J, with 13 bases between. The germline V gene encodes CDR1 SGHTA and CDR2 FQGNSA. The CDR3 DNA reads TGTGCCAGCAGCTCTACGGGCGGATTCTACAATGAGCAGTTCTTC. Translated, it gives CASSSTGGFYNEQFF. Full variable domain (outside the CDR3, taken from reference TRBV7-2 and TRBJ2-1): GAGVSQSPSNKVTEKGKDVELRCDPISGHTALYWYRQSLGQGLEFLIYFQGNSAPDKSGLPSDRFSAERTGGSVSTLTIQRTQQEDSAVYLCASSSTGGFYNEQFFGPGTRLTVL.

This clonotype was seen at least ten times. The chain recombines TRBV18 with TRBJ1-2; TRBD1 agrees at 7 bases. The V gene's germline CDR1 is KGHSH and CDR2 LQKENI. This CDR3 is built from 15 residues. Trimming removed 3 bases from V and 7 bases from J; junction bases left unmatched: 11. The CDR3 here is CASSPELGQIGGYTF. CDR3 nucleotide sequence: TGTGCCAGCTCACCCGAGTTGGGACAGATTGGTGGCTACACCTTC.

V gene TRBV6-2 or TRBV6-3 combines with J gene TRBJ2-5, with TRBD2 identical over 9 bases. Germline V gene lookup returns CDR1 MNHEY and CDR2 SVGEGT. The V segment lost 5 bases and the J segment 5 bases; nucleotides outside the gene matches: 9. The CDR3 is 15 amino acids. CDR3 bases: TGTGCCAGCAGTGGGGGTAGCGGGAGACTCGAGACCCAGTACTTC. This sequence encodes CASSGGSGRLETQYF.

The table lists this clonotype with many counts. This chain joins TRBV12-3 or TRBV12-4 and TRBJ1-1, with D possibly TRBD1 on 5 matching bases. The CDR3 length is 13 residues. V was clipped by 6 bases and J by 11 bases, with 19 bases between them. CDR3 residues: CASSHGTPGGAFF. The CDR3 DNA reads TGTGCCAGCAGCCACGGGACGCCCGGTGGGGCTTTCTTT.

In this sample, this clonotype turned up many times. The CDR3 DNA sequence: TGTGCCAGCAGCCGCCTTCCGCATGAGCAGTTCTTC. This sequence encodes CASSRLPHEQFF. The J gene is TRBJ2-1, the V gene TRBV7-2; D is unclear. The germline gives CDR1 SGHTA, CDR2 FQGNSA. Deletions cut 5 bases from V and 8 bases from J, with 10 bases between. This CDR3 contains 12 residues.

The chain carries TRBV7-6 and TRBJ2-2; D ambiguous. CDR3 length: 14 amino acids. V shed 1 base and J shed 7 bases, with 10 bases lying between them. Germline assignment: CDR1 SGHVS and CDR2 FNYEAQ. The CDR3 nucleotides read TGTGCCAGCAGCTTAGAGGGCGGTGGCGGGGAGCTGTTTTTT. Amino acids: CASSLEGGGGELFF.

This clonotype was observed a single time. The chain links TRBV13 to TRBJ2-7, with D possibly matching TRBD2 (5 bases). The germline V gene encodes CDR1 PRHDT and CDR2 FYEKMQ (reference sequence). The ends were cut back, 2 bases at V and 12 bases at J, with 14 bases in the middle. There are 12 residues in the CDR3. The CDR3 bases are TGTGCCAGCAGCTTAAGGCTGGAGGCGCCGTACTTC. This translates into CASSLRLEAPYF.